This T cell receptor (beta chain) is from a study of shared clonotypes between healthy human individuals. All donors were Caucasian adults living in Nashville, Tennessee. For this clone: This sample also contains other DNA sequences that code for the same CDR3.

Data came from immunoSEQ multiplex PCR; TCRdb stores just in-frame clones and leaves some out. The sample shows more than 2,000,000 clones, around nine tenths of them seen only once. The germline gives CDR1 WNHNN, CDR2 SYGVQD (reference sequence). The CDR3 is made up of 13 amino acids. Trimming took 6 bases from V and 5 from J; bases not matched to a gene: 5. This TCR was sampled from a man in his late teens or twenties in good health. Sample: naive CD4+ T cells sorted from blood. Subset defined: CD45RA+ positively selected. This chain joins TRBV10-1 and TRBJ2-5, with 8 bases lining up with TRBD1. The CDR3 DNA reads TGCGCCAGCAGCCAGGGGGCGGGGGAGACCCAGTACTTC. Encoded protein: CASSQGAGETQYF.